These T cell receptor beta chains were read from a single sample in a study of blood T cell repertoires in COVID-19. Clones were sequenced by immunoSEQ multiplex PCR, and TCRdb holds only the in-frame ones, with some missing. The table lists 150,000 to 200,000 clones, just under 90% of them singletons. The material sequenced was peripheral blood. These receptors all stem from a man younger than 35 with active or convalescent COVID-19. The CDR3 runs from the conserved cysteine through the conserved F or W. Each record gives: J gene, V gene, clone size, CDR3 protein. Size values are once, few and many counts, or a class for expanded clones, and some rows have none.

j_call: TRBJ2-1; v_call: TRBV25-1; clone_size: .; cdr3_aa: CASRAVPQVLFANEQFF
j_call: TRBJ2-1; v_call: TRBV7-2; clone_size: .; cdr3_aa: CASLRGGGLDNEQFF
j_call: TRBJ1-1; v_call: TRBV24-1; clone_size: few; cdr3_aa: CATFPPWGNTEAFF
j_call: TRBJ2-7; v_call: TRBV30; clone_size: once; cdr3_aa: CAGRGDDTGTSGNPSYEQYF
j_call: TRBJ1-2; v_call: TRBV6-5; clone_size: .; cdr3_aa: CASSFRQGRFYGYTF
j_call: TRBJ1-1; v_call: TRBV5-1; clone_size: .; cdr3_aa: CASASQGPNTEAFF
j_call: TRBJ1-2; v_call: TRBV28; clone_size: few; cdr3_aa: CASSLADGYTF
j_call: TRBJ1-5; v_call: TRBV18; clone_size: .; cdr3_aa: CASSSDRGGWQPQHF
j_call: TRBJ2-3; v_call: TRBV11-3; clone_size: .; cdr3_aa: CASSSTYSTDTQYF
j_call: TRBJ2-3; v_call: TRBV30; clone_size: .; cdr3_aa: CAWGRGLSTDTQYF
j_call: TRBJ1-1; v_call: TRBV18; clone_size: .; cdr3_aa: CASSYTDKNTEAFF
j_call: TRBJ2-5; v_call: TRBV28; clone_size: .; cdr3_aa: CASIRGQGALYQETQYF
j_call: TRBJ1-2; v_call: TRBV5-4; clone_size: .; cdr3_aa: CASSSRRQGGLVNGYTF
j_call: TRBJ2-1; v_call: TRBV4-3; clone_size: .; cdr3_aa: CASSQTQGNEQFF
j_call: TRBJ2-1; v_call: TRBV5-5; clone_size: .; cdr3_aa: CASSLPGGYNEQFF
j_call: TRBJ2-2; v_call: TRBV28; clone_size: .; cdr3_aa: CASGLAGAGELFF
j_call: TRBJ2-3; v_call: TRBV27; clone_size: .; cdr3_aa: CASSSPDRDVTDTQYF
j_call: TRBJ1-2; v_call: TRBV4-1; clone_size: .; cdr3_aa: CASSQDRGRDYGYTF